This is a list of T cell receptor beta chains from one sample in a study of T cell responses to AZD1222 COVID-19 vaccine. Some clones are missing from TCRdb's copy, which holds only in-frame ones; the method was immunoSEQ multiplex PCR. The sample lists over 130,000 clones; around nine tenths were seen once. Sample: peripheral blood, taken 28 days after the second AZD1222 dose. These receptors originate from an adult who received the AZD1222 COVID-19 vaccine. Each CDR3 is given with its conserved first and last residue. A D gene is named only where the DNA matches it firmly. Expanded clones get a size class; other rows say once, few or many, or leave the size out.

j_call: TRBJ1-3; v_call: TRBV4-1; clone_size: few; d_call: -; cdr3_nt: TGCGCCAGCAGCCAAGAAGGAAACACCATATATTTT; cdr3_aa: CASSQEGNTIYF
j_call: TRBJ2-3; v_call: TRBV7-9; clone_size: -; d_call: -; cdr3_nt: TGTGCCAGCAGCTTAGGGCAGACAACCACAGATACGCAGTATTTT; cdr3_aa: CASSLGQTTTDTQYF
j_call: TRBJ1-5; v_call: TRBV27; clone_size: -; d_call: TRBD1; cdr3_nt: TGTGCCAGCTGGACTGGGACAGGGTTATTTCAGCCCCAGCATTTT; cdr3_aa: CASWTGTGLFQPQHF
j_call: TRBJ1-2; v_call: TRBV7-2; clone_size: -; d_call: TRBD1; cdr3_nt: TGTGCCAGCAGCCTCGGGACAGGGTTGGGCCCTGGCTACACCTTC; cdr3_aa: CASSLGTGLGPGYTF
j_call: TRBJ1-1; v_call: TRBV4-1; clone_size: -; d_call: TRBD1; cdr3_nt: TGCGCCAGCAGCCAACCAACAGGGGACACTGAAGCTTTCTTT; cdr3_aa: CASSQPTGDTEAFF
j_call: TRBJ1-1; v_call: TRBV4-1; clone_size: once; d_call: -; cdr3_nt: TGCGCCAGCAGCCCAGTCGCTGGGGCTGACACTGAAGCTTTCTTT; cdr3_aa: CASSPVAGADTEAFF
j_call: TRBJ1-1; v_call: TRBV5-1; clone_size: -; d_call: -; cdr3_nt: TGCGCCAGCAGCTTGGAGGGGATGAACACTGAAGCTTTCTTT; cdr3_aa: CASSLEGMNTEAFF
j_call: TRBJ1-6; v_call: TRBV3-1/TRBV3-2; clone_size: -; d_call: -; cdr3_nt: TGTGCCAGCAGCCAGGGGGACTCACCCCTCCACTTT; cdr3_aa: CASSQGDSPLHF
j_call: TRBJ1-2; v_call: TRBV29-1; clone_size: -; d_call: -; cdr3_nt: TGCAGCGTTTTTCAACTTAGTAACTATGGCTACACCTTC; cdr3_aa: CSVFQLSNYGYTF
j_call: TRBJ2-7; v_call: TRBV5-1; clone_size: -; d_call: -; cdr3_nt: TGCGCCAGCAGCTTCGGGGACGCCGCCTACGAGCAGTACTTC; cdr3_aa: CASSFGDAAYEQYF
j_call: TRBJ2-7; v_call: TRBV11-2; clone_size: -; d_call: -; cdr3_nt: TGTGCCAGCAGCTCCCATGGTGGCGTAGGGTCGGGCGAGCAGTACTTC; cdr3_aa: CASSSHGGVGSGEQYF
j_call: TRBJ2-7; v_call: TRBV27; clone_size: -; d_call: TRBD1; cdr3_nt: TGTGCCAGCAGACCCTTGGACAGGGGCCCTACTACCTACGAGCAGTACTTC; cdr3_aa: CASRPLDRGPTTYEQYF
j_call: TRBJ2-7; v_call: TRBV7-8; clone_size: -; d_call: TRBD2; cdr3_nt: TGTGCCAGCAGCTTAGGGGTGCTAGCGGGAGACGAGCAGTACTTC; cdr3_aa: CASSLGVLAGDEQYF
j_call: TRBJ2-2; v_call: TRBV19; clone_size: once; d_call: -; cdr3_nt: TGTGCCAGTAGTATATCCCCAGGGACCTCTCCCACCGGGGAGCTGTTTTTT; cdr3_aa: CASSISPGTSPTGELFF
j_call: TRBJ2-5; v_call: TRBV7-8; clone_size: -; d_call: TRBD1; cdr3_nt: TGTGCCAGCAGCTTTGCGGACAGGCGAGGGGAGACCCAGTACTTC; cdr3_aa: CASSFADRRGETQYF
j_call: TRBJ1-1; v_call: TRBV27; clone_size: once; d_call: TRBD1; cdr3_nt: TGTGCCAGCAGTTTCCGACAGGGAGTGATCTCTGAAGCTTTCTTT; cdr3_aa: CASSFRQGVISEAFF
j_call: TRBJ2-7; v_call: TRBV28; clone_size: -; d_call: -; cdr3_nt: TGTGCCAGCAGTTCCTTGACAGGAAGAAGCTCCTACGAGCAGTACTTC; cdr3_aa: CASSSLTGRSSYEQYF
j_call: TRBJ1-1; v_call: TRBV6-5; clone_size: -; d_call: TRBD1; cdr3_nt: TGTGCCAGCATTGGGACAGGGTTGAATGAAGCTTTCTTT; cdr3_aa: CASIGTGLNEAFF
j_call: TRBJ2-5; v_call: TRBV7-3; clone_size: -; d_call: -; cdr3_nt: TGTGCCAGCAGCTTAGGCGGGACAGAGACCCAGTACTTC; cdr3_aa: CASSLGGTETQYF
j_call: TRBJ2-5; v_call: TRBV29-1; clone_size: -; d_call: -; cdr3_nt: TGCAGCGTTGAGGGCCGGATCAACCAAGAGACCCAGTACTTC; cdr3_aa: CSVEGRINQETQYF
j_call: TRBJ2-7; v_call: TRBV2; clone_size: -; d_call: -; cdr3_nt: TGTGCCAGCAGTCCCCCAGACTACGAGCAGTACTTC; cdr3_aa: CASSPPDYEQYF
j_call: TRBJ1-6; v_call: TRBV5-4; clone_size: -; d_call: -; cdr3_nt: TGTGCCAGCAGCTTAGAGGGGGTTAGCTCACCCCTCCACTTT; cdr3_aa: CASSLEGVSSPLHF
j_call: TRBJ2-7; v_call: TRBV7-9; clone_size: -; d_call: -; cdr3_nt: TGTGCCAGCAGCCCCCCGGTAGTGCCCTACGAGCAGTACTTC; cdr3_aa: CASSPPVVPYEQYF
j_call: TRBJ2-7; v_call: TRBV20-1; clone_size: -; d_call: -; cdr3_nt: TGCAGTGCCCTACGGAACGAGCAGTACTTC; cdr3_aa: CSALRNEQYF
j_call: TRBJ1-3; v_call: TRBV10-3; clone_size: -; d_call: -; cdr3_nt: TGTGCCATGGGGGAAGTTAAGGACTCTGGAAACACCATATATTTT; cdr3_aa: CAMGEVKDSGNTIYF
j_call: TRBJ1-4; v_call: TRBV7-2; clone_size: -; d_call: -; cdr3_nt: TGTGCCAGCAGCTTCCGGGAGAAAGAAAAACTGTTTTTT; cdr3_aa: CASSFREKEKLFF
j_call: TRBJ1-5; v_call: TRBV6-2/TRBV6-3; clone_size: -; d_call: -; cdr3_nt: TGTGCCAGCAGTTACTCGATAAGGGGAGGCAATCAGCCCCAGCATTTT; cdr3_aa: CASSYSIRGGNQPQHF
j_call: TRBJ2-2; v_call: TRBV6-5; clone_size: -; d_call: -; cdr3_nt: TGTGCCAGCAGTTACGCAGGGGAGCTGTTTTTT; cdr3_aa: CASSYAGELFF
j_call: TRBJ2-2; v_call: TRBV28; clone_size: -; d_call: -; cdr3_nt: TGTGCCAGCAGTTCGGGACAGAACACCGGGGAGCTGTTTTTT; cdr3_aa: CASSSGQNTGELFF
j_call: TRBJ1-2; v_call: TRBV19; clone_size: -; d_call: TRBD1; cdr3_nt: TGTGCCAGTAGTATGAAAGTGGGACAGGTATATGGCTACACCTTC; cdr3_aa: CASSMKVGQVYGYTF
j_call: TRBJ1-5; v_call: TRBV19; clone_size: -; d_call: -; cdr3_nt: TGTGCCAGTAGTTACGATTATAGCAATCAGCCCCAGCATTTT; cdr3_aa: CASSYDYSNQPQHF
j_call: TRBJ2-5; v_call: TRBV5-5; clone_size: -; d_call: -; cdr3_nt: TGTGCCAGCAGCTTAGTATTACAGAACCAAGAGACCCAGTACTTC; cdr3_aa: CASSLVLQNQETQYF
j_call: TRBJ1-5; v_call: TRBV12-3/TRBV12-4; clone_size: -; d_call: -; cdr3_nt: TGTGCCAGCAGTTTTACTACTCAGCCCCAGCATTTT; cdr3_aa: CASSFTTQPQHF
j_call: TRBJ1-2; v_call: TRBV6-5; clone_size: -; d_call: -; cdr3_nt: TGTGCCAGCACCAGGGGTGAGGGCTACACCTTC; cdr3_aa: CASTRGEGYTF
j_call: TRBJ1-3; v_call: TRBV5-5; clone_size: -; d_call: -; cdr3_nt: TGTGCCAGCAGCTTGGAGCCGGGGCCTGGAAACACCATATATTTT; cdr3_aa: CASSLEPGPGNTIYF
j_call: TRBJ2-1; v_call: TRBV3-1/TRBV3-2; clone_size: few; d_call: TRBD2; cdr3_nt: TGTGCCAGCAGCCCTCGCGCTAGCGGGAGTGCGGGTGAGCAGTTCTTC; cdr3_aa: CASSPRASGSAGEQFF
j_call: TRBJ2-3; v_call: TRBV28; clone_size: -; d_call: TRBD2; cdr3_nt: TGTGCCAGCAGTACCCAGGGACTAGCGGGAGTAGGAGATACGCAGTATTTT; cdr3_aa: CASSTQGLAGVGDTQYF